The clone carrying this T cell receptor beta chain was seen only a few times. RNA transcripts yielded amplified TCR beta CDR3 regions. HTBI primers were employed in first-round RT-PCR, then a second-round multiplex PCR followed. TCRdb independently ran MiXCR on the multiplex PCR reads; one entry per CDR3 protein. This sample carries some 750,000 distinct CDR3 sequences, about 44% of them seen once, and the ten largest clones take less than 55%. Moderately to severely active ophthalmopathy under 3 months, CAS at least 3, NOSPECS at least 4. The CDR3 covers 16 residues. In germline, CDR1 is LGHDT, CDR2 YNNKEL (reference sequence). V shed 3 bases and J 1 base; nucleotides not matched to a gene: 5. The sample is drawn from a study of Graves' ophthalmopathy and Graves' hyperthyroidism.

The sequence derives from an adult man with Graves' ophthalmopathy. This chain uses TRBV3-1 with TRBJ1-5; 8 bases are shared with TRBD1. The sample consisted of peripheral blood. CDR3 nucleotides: TGTGCCAGCAGCCAGGGGACAGGTTCGAGCAATCAGCCCCAGCATTTT. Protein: CASSQGTGSSNQPQHF.